The rows below give T cell receptor beta chains drawn from one sample of a study of TIL therapy for anti-PD-1-resistant metastatic lung cancer. TCRdb's copy holds only in-frame clones and misses some; the assay was immunoSEQ multiplex PCR. The repertoire holds approximately 22,000 clones, with about 71% as singletons. This material consisted of blood, taken at baseline. All receptors derive from a person aged 25 to 80 with non-small cell lung cancer. CDR3s include the opening cysteine and the closing phenylalanine or tryptophan. A D gene is named only where the DNA matches it firmly. The size field is filled for only some rows; it gives once, few, many or a size class.

V gene	D gene	J gene	clone size	CDR3 protein	CDR3 DNA
TRBV30	NA	TRBJ1-2	NA	CAWSVGQGYGYTF	TGTGCCTGGAGTGTGGGGCAAGGCTATGGCTACACCTTC
TRBV14	TRBD1	TRBJ1-2	medium-sized	CASSPRQGDGYTF	TGTGCCAGCAGCCCGCGACAGGGAGATGGCTACACCTTC
TRBV6-1	NA	TRBJ2-5	NA	CASSEFWGGRETQYF	TGTGCCAGCAGTGAATTTTGGGGAGGCCGGGAGACCCAGTACTTC
TRBV3-1/TRBV3-2	TRBD1	TRBJ2-5	NA	CASSQPRTGGTETQYF	TGTGCCAGCAGCCAACCTCGGACAGGGGGCACGGAGACCCAGTACTTC
TRBV5-1	NA	TRBJ2-1	NA	CASIPEGATYNEQFF	TGCGCCAGCATCCCCGAAGGGGCCACCTACAATGAGCAGTTCTTC
TRBV15	TRBD2	TRBJ2-5	NA	CATSRGWTSGSWETQYF	TGTGCCACCAGCAGAGGATGGACTAGCGGGAGTTGGGAGACCCAGTACTTC
TRBV7-9	NA	TRBJ2-3	NA	CASSFRGGEDTQYF	TGTGCCAGCAGCTTTCGCGGGGGCGAGGATACGCAGTATTTT
TRBV5-1	NA	TRBJ2-3	NA	CASRPSDYYTTDTQYF	TGCGCCAGCAGACCGTCCGACTATTACACTACAGATACGCAGTATTTT
TRBV14	NA	TRBJ2-7	few	CASSRTTDVSHEQYF	TGTGCCAGCAGCCGAACTACAGACGTCAGCCACGAGCAGTACTTC
TRBV28	NA	TRBJ1-4	NA	CASSGLLDGEKLFF	TGTGCCAGCAGCGGACTCCTGGATGGTGAAAAACTGTTTTTT
TRBV29-1	NA	TRBJ1-2	NA	CSVVPDISNYGYTF	TGCAGCGTCGTACCGGACATTTCCAACTATGGCTACACCTTC
TRBV12-5	NA	TRBJ2-7	few	CASAEGQGRYEQYF	TGTGCTAGTGCTGAAGGTCAGGGGCGCTACGAGCAGTACTTC
TRBV30	TRBD1	TRBJ2-1	NA	CAWNRGNEQFF	TGTGCCTGGAACAGGGGCAATGAGCAGTTCTTC
TRBV29-1	NA	TRBJ2-1	NA	CSVVTGNYNEQFF	TGCAGCGTTGTTACGGGAAACTACAATGAGCAGTTCTTC
TRBV5-1	NA	TRBJ2-7	few	CASSLGTVYEQYF	TGCGCCAGCAGCTTGGGGACAGTTTACGAGCAGTACTTC
TRBV19	NA	TRBJ1-3	NA	CASSIWQGTGNTIYF	TGTGCCAGTAGTATATGGCAGGGGACTGGAAACACCATATATTTT
TRBV19	NA	TRBJ1-5	few	CATNERNQPQHF	TGTGCCACTAATGAAAGGAATCAGCCCCAGCATTTT
TRBV4-2	NA	TRBJ2-7	NA	CASSQDWPTHYEQYF	TGTGCCAGCAGCCAAGATTGGCCGACACACTACGAGCAGTACTTC
TRBV6-5	NA	TRBJ2-3	NA	CASRLASSTDTQYF	TGTGCCAGCAGACTAGCATCTAGCACAGATACGCAGTATTTT
TRBV27	TRBD2	TRBJ2-1	NA	CAPRVLWNGVAGVRYNEQFF	TGTGCCCCCCGCGTTTTGTGGAACGGCGTGGCGGGAGTTCGCTACAATGAGCAGTTCTTC
TRBV5-6	NA	TRBJ2-5	NA	CASSLASGGETQYF	TGTGCCAGCAGCTTGGCGTCAGGGGGGGAGACCCAGTACTTC
TRBV18	TRBD1	TRBJ2-7	NA	CASSPGRTGLIEQYF	TGTGCCAGCTCACCCGGCAGGACAGGGTTGATCGAGCAGTACTTC
TRBV6-2/TRBV6-3	NA	TRBJ1-1	NA	CASSYSALNTEAFF	TGTGCCAGCAGTTACAGTGCCTTGAACACTGAAGCTTTCTTT
TRBV2	NA	TRBJ1-6	NA	CASSESDRGPSPLHF	TGTGCCAGCAGTGAGTCGGACAGAGGTCCTTCACCCCTCCACTTT
TRBV6-4	TRBD2	TRBJ2-5	few	CASPPLAGGGRETQYF	TGTGCCAGCCCCCCACTAGCGGGGGGAGGGCGAGAGACCCAGTACTTC
TRBV5-1	TRBD1	TRBJ2-5	NA	CASSRGGSETQYF	TGCGCCAGCAGCCGAGGGGGCTCAGAGACCCAGTACTTC
TRBV7-9	TRBD1	TRBJ2-3	NA	CASSLVGQSTDTQYF	TGTGCCAGCAGCTTAGTGGGACAGAGCACAGATACGCAGTATTTT
TRBV29-1	TRBD1	TRBJ1-1	few	CSVSGTVGQHTEAFF	TGCAGCGTCTCAGGGACAGTGGGACAACACACTGAAGCTTTCTTT
TRBV2	TRBD2	TRBJ2-3	NA	CASRQRTSGRFEGTDTQYF	TGTGCCAGCAGACAGAGGACTAGCGGGAGGTTCGAGGGCACAGATACGCAGTATTTT
TRBV6-1	NA	TRBJ1-2	NA	CASSEYPTGNYGYTF	TGTGCCAGCAGTGAATATCCCACAGGGAACTATGGCTACACCTTC
TRBV6-2/TRBV6-3	NA	TRBJ2-5	NA	CASSYSLDTGTQYF	TGTGCCAGCAGTTACTCGCTGGACACCGGGACCCAGTACTTC
TRBV5-1	TRBD2	TRBJ2-3	NA	CASSLGGTRGTDTQYF	TGCGCCAGCAGCTTGGGGGGGACTAGGGGCACAGATACGCAGTATTTT
TRBV29-1	TRBD2	TRBJ2-5	once	CSVATGGERETQYF	TGCAGCGTTGCGACGGGAGGGGAGAGAGAGACCCAGTACTTC
TRBV30	NA	TRBJ2-7	NA	CAWSVGVESEQYF	TGTGCCTGGAGTGTCGGAGTCGAGTCCGAGCAGTACTTC
TRBV3-1/TRBV3-2	TRBD1	TRBJ1-6	NA	CASSQGQGFNSPLHF	TGTGCCAGCAGCCAAGGACAGGGTTTTAATTCACCCCTCCACTTT
TRBV30	TRBD2	TRBJ2-2	NA	CAWSRLAGSFDTGELFF	TGTGCCTGGAGTAGGCTAGCGGGGTCGTTTGACACCGGGGAGCTGTTTTTT
TRBV12-3/TRBV12-4	NA	TRBJ2-1	NA	CASSSRDTNEQFF	TGTGCCAGCAGTTCCCGGGACACCAATGAGCAGTTCTTC
TRBV2	NA	TRBJ2-7	NA	CASKPGVLDEQYF	TGTGCCAGCAAACCGGGAGTACTCGACGAGCAGTACTTC
TRBV27	TRBD1	TRBJ1-2	NA	CASSFQGDGYTF	TGTGCCAGCAGTTTCCAGGGGGATGGCTACACCTTC
TRBV4-3	TRBD1	TRBJ2-5	few	CASSQVYPARGSLGETQYF	TGCGCCAGCAGCCAAGTTTATCCGGCCAGGGGGTCTCTTGGGGAGACCCAGTACTTC
TRBV7-9	NA	TRBJ1-1	NA	CASSLQVGSEAFF	TGTGCCAGCAGCTTACAGGTCGGGAGTGAAGCTTTCTTT
TRBV9	TRBD2	TRBJ2-3	NA	CASSIGTSGGVGTQYF	TGTGCCAGCAGCATTGGGACTAGCGGGGGCGTGGGCACGCAGTATTTT
TRBV6-5	NA	TRBJ1-3	NA	CASTAGLLSGNTIYF	TGTGCCAGCACGGCAGGGTTATTATCTGGAAACACCATATATTTT
TRBV11-3	NA	TRBJ2-1	NA	CASSLGAVNEQFF	TGTGCCAGCAGCTTAGGGGCGGTCAATGAGCAGTTCTTC
TRBV27	TRBD1	TRBJ2-1	NA	CASSLGTGGHEQFF	TGTGCCAGCAGTTTAGGGACAGGGGGCCATGAGCAGTTCTTC
TRBV2	NA	TRBJ2-1	NA	CASRSQIGRRFGNEQFF	TGTGCCAGCAGGAGTCAAATCGGACGGAGGTTTGGAAATGAGCAGTTCTTC
TRBV10-3	NA	TRBJ1-1	NA	CAISEGQITEAFF	TGTGCCATCAGTGAGGGTCAGATCACTGAAGCTTTCTTT
TRBV4-3	NA	TRBJ2-3	NA	CASSQDPRTDTQYF	TGCGCCAGCAGCCAAGATCCTCGCACAGATACGCAGTATTTT
TRBV6-6	NA	TRBJ1-1	once	CASSTDRGGGEAFF	TGTGCCAGCAGCACCGACAGAGGTGGGGGTGAAGCTTTCTTT
TRBV20-1	TRBD1	TRBJ2-3	NA	CSASGGQGRTDTQYF	TGCAGTGCTAGTGGGGGACAGGGGAGAACAGATACGCAGTATTTT